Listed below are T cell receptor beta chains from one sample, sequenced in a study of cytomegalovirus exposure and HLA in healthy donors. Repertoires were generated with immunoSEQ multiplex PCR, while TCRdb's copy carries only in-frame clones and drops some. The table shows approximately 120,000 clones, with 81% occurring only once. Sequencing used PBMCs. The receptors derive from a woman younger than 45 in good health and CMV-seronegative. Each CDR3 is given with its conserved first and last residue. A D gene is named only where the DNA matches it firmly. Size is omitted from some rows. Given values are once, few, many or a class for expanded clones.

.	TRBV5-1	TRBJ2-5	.	TGCGCCAGCAGCTTGGGGACAGAAGAGACCCAGTACTTC	CASSLGTEETQYF
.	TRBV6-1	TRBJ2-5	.	TGTGCCAGCTCTGAGTTGGAGACCCAGTACTTC	CASSELETQYF
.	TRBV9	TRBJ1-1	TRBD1	TGTGCCAGCAGCGTACTAACTGGACAGGGGTGGGATGAAGCTTTCTTT	CASSVLTGQGWDEAFF
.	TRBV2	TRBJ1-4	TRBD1	TGTGCCAGCGTTAATAGTCCAGGGGGCCGTGAAAAACTGTTTTTT	CASVNSPGGREKLFF
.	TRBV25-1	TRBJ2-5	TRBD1	TGTGCCAGCAGGGACAGGGGAAGTGGTCGGTATGAGACCCAGTACTTC	CASRDRGSGRYETQYF
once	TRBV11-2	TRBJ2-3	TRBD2	TGTGCCAGCAGCTTAGCCGGGAGGGTCCCAGATACGCAGTATTTT	CASSLAGRVPDTQYF
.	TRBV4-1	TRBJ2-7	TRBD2	TGCGCCAGCAGCCAAGACAAGCGGGGGACTCGATACGAGCAGTACTTC	CASSQDKRGTRYEQYF
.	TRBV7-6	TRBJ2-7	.	TGTGCCAGCAGCCCTAGGGGGGGGCGGGCCACCTACGAGCAGTACTTC	CASSPRGGRATYEQYF
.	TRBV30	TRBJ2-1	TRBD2	TGTGCCTGGAACCTAGCGGGAGCGTTTGAGCAGTTCTTC	CAWNLAGAFEQFF
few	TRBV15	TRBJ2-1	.	TGTGCCACCAGCAGAGAATCTAGCTTCTGGTCCTACAATGAGCAGTTCTTC	CATSRESSFWSYNEQFF
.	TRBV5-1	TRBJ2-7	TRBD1	TGCGCCAGCAGCTCTACAGGGGACGCTACCTACGAGCAGTACTTC	CASSSTGDATYEQYF
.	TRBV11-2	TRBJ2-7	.	TGTGCCAGCAGCACCGACAGTTACCTCACCCACGAGCAGTACTTC	CASSTDSYLTHEQYF
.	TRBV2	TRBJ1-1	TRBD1	TGTGCCAGCAGTTACGGACAGGGGGTTACTGAAGCTTTCTTT	CASSYGQGVTEAFF
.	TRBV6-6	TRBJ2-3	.	TGTGCCAGCAGCGGGGAAACAGATACGCAGTATTTT	CASSGETDTQYF
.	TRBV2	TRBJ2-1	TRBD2	TGTGCCAGCAAGGGACTAGCGGGAGTGGATGAGCAGTTCTTC	CASKGLAGVDEQFF
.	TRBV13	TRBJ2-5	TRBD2	TGTGCCAGCAGCTTAGGTCTAGCGGGGGTACAAGAGACCCAGTACTTC	CASSLGLAGVQETQYF
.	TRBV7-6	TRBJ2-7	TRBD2	TGTGCCAGCAGCTCGACTAGCGGGATCACCTACGAGCAGTACTTC	CASSSTSGITYEQYF
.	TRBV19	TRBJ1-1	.	TGTGCCAGTAGTCAAACAATGAACACTGAAGCTTTCTTT	CASSQTMNTEAFF
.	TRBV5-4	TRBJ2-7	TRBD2	TGTGCCAGCAGCTTGGGACGACTAGCGGGGGCCTACGAGCAGTACTTC	CASSLGRLAGAYEQYF
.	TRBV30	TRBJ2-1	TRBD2	TGTGCCTGGAAAAGGGAGGGGTTCTACAATGAGCAGTTCTTC	CAWKREGFYNEQFF
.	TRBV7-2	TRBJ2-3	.	TGTGCCAGCAGCTTATTGACAGGTAGCACAGATACGCAGTATTTT	CASSLLTGSTDTQYF
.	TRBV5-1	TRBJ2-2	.	TGCGCCAGCAGCTTGTCTTTCACCGGGGAGCTGTTTTTT	CASSLSFTGELFF
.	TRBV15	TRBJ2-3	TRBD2	TGTGCCACCAGCAGAGATGGGTGGACTAGCGCCCCAGATACGCAGTATTTT	CATSRDGWTSAPDTQYF
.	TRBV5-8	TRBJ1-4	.	TGTGCCAGCAGCAATGCCTGGGGGGGAGAAAAACTGTTTTTT	CASSNAWGGEKLFF
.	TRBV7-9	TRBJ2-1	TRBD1	TGTTCCAGCAGCTCACGGGGACATTTAGGACAGGGGGCTGATGAGCAGTTCTTC	CSSSSRGHLGQGADEQFF
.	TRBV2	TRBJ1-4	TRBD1	TGTGCCAGCAGAGCCCTGACAGGGAAGGGGGAAAAACTGTTTTTT	CASRALTGKGEKLFF
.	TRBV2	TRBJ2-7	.	TGTGCCAGCAGTGAATGGCGCGCGGGCATCGGCTACGAGCAGTACTTC	CASSEWRAGIGYEQYF